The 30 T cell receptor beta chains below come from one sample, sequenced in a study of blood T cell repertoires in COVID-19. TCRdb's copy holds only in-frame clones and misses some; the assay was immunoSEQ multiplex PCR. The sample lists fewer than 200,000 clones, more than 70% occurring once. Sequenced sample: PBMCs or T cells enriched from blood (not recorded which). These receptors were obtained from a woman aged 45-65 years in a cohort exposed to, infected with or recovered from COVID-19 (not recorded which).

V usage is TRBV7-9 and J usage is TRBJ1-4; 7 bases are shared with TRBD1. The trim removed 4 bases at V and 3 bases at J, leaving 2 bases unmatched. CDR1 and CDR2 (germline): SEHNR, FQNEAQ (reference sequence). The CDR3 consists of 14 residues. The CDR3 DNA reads TGTGCCAGCAGCTCGACAGGGCCTAATGAAAAACTGTTTTTT. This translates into CASSSTGPNEKLFF.

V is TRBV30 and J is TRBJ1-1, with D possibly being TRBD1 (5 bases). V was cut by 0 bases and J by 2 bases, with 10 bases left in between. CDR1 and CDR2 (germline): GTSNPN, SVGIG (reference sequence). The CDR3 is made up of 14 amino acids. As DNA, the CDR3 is TGTGCCTGGAGTGTTTGGGGCAGTAACACTGAAGCTTTCTTT. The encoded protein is CAWSVWGSNTEAFF.

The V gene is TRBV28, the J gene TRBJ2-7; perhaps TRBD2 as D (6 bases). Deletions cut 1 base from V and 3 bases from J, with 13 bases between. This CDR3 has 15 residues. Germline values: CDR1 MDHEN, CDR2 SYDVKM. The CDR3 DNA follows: TGTGCCAGCAGTTTATTGGAGGGCTCCTACTACGAGCAGTACTTC. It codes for CASSLLEGSYYEQYF.

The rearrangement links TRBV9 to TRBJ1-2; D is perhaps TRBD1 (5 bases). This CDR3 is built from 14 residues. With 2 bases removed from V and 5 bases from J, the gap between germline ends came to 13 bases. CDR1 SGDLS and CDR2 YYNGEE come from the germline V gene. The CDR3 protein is CASSVPSTEYGYTF. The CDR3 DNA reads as TGTGCCAGCAGCGTCCCCTCGACAGAGTATGGCTACACCTTC.

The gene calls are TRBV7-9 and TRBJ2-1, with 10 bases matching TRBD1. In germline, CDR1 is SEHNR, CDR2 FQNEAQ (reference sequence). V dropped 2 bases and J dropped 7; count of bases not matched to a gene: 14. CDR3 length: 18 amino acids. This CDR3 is CASSLRGSGTGAENEQFF. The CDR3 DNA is TGTGCCAGCAGCTTAAGGGGAAGTGGGACAGGGGCGGAAAATGAGCAGTTCTTC.

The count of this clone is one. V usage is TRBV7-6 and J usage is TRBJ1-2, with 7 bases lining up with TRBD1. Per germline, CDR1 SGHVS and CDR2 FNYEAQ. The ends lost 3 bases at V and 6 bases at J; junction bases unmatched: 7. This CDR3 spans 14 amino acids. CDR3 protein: CASSFLQGKDGYTF. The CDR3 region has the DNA TGTGCCAGCAGCTTCCTACAGGGGAAGGATGGCTACACCTTC.

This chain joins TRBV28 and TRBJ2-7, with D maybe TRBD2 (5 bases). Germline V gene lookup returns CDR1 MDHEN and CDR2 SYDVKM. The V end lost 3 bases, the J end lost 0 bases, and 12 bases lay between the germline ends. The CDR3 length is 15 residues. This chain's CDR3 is CASSFWRASSYEQYF. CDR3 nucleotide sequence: TGTGCCAGCAGTTTTTGGCGGGCAAGCTCCTACGAGCAGTACTTC.

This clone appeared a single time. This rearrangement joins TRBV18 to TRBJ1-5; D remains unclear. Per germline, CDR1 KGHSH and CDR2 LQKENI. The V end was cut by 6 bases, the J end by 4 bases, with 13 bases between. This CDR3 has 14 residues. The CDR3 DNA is TGTGCCAGCTCGCCAGAGGGCGGAAATCAGCCCCAGCATTTT. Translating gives CASSPEGGNQPQHF.

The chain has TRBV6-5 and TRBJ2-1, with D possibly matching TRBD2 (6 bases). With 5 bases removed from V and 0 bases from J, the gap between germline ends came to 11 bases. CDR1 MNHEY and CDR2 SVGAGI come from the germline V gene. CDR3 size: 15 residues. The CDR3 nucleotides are TGTGCCAGCAGTCGCCGGACTACCTCCTACAATGAGCAGTTCTTC. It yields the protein CASSRRTTSYNEQFF.

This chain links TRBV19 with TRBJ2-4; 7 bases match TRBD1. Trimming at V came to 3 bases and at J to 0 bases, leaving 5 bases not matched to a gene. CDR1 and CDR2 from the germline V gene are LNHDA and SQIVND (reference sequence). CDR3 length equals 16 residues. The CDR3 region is CASSMGQTLAKNIQYF. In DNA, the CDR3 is TGTGCCAGTAGTATGGGACAGACACTAGCCAAAAACATTCAGTACTTC. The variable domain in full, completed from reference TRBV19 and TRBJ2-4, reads DGGITQSPKYLFRKEGQNVTLSCEQNLNHDAMYWYRQDPGQGLRLIYYSQIVNDFQKGDIAEGYSVSREKKESFPLTVTSAQKNPTAFYLCASSMGQTLAKNIQYFGAGTRLSVL.

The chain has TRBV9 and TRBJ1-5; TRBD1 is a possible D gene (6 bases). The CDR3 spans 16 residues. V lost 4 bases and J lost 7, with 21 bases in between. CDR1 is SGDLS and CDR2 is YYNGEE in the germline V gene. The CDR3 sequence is CASSPRDDRSQQPQHF. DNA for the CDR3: TGTGCCAGCAGCCCCAGAGACGACAGGTCCCAACAGCCCCAGCATTTT.

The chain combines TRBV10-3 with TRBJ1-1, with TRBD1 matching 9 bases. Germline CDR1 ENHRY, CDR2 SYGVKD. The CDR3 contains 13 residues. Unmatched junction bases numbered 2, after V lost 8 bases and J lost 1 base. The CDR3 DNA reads TGTGCCATCGGGGACAGGGCGAACACTGAAGCTTTCTTT. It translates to CAIGDRANTEAFF.

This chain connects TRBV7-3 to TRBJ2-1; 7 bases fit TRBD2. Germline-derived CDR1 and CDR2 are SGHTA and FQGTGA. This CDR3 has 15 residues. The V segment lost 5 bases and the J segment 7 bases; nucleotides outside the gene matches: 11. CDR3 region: CASSHLGEGGNEQFF. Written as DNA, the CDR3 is TGTGCCAGCAGCCACCTCGGGGAGGGCGGGAATGAGCAGTTCTTC.

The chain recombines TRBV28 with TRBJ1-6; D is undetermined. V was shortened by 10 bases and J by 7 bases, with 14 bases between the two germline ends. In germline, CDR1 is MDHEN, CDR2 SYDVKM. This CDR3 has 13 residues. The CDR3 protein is CATVQSNNSPLHF. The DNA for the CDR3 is TGTGCCACCGTACAGAGTAACAATTCACCCCTCCACTTT.

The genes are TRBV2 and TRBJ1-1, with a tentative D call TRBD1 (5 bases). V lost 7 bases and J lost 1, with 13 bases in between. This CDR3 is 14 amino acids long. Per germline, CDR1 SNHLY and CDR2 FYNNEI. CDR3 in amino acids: CASKVDSQNTEAFF. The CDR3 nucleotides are TGTGCCAGCAAGGTAGACAGCCAGAACACTGAAGCTTTCTTT.

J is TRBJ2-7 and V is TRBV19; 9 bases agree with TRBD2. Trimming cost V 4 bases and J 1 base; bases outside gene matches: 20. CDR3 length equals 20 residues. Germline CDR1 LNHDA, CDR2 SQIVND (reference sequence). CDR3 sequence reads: CASSTRTSDPTGKRSYEQYF. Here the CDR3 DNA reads TGTGCCAGTAGTACAAGGACTAGCGACCCGACCGGGAAAAGATCCTACGAGCAGTACTTC.

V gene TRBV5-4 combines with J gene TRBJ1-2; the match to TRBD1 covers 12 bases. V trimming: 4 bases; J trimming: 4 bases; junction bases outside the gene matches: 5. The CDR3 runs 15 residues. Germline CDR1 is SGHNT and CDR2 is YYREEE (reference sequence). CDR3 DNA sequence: TGTGCCAGCAGCCTAGGGACAGGGGGCCTCTATGGCTACACCTTC. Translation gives CASSLGTGGLYGYTF.

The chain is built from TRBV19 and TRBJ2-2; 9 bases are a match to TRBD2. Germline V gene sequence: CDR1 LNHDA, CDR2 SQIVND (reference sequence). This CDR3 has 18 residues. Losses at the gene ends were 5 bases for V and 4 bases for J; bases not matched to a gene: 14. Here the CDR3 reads CASSARGSGGGITGELFF. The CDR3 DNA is TGTGCCAGTAGTGCTCGTGGTAGCGGGGGTGGAATCACCGGGGAGCTGTTTTTT.

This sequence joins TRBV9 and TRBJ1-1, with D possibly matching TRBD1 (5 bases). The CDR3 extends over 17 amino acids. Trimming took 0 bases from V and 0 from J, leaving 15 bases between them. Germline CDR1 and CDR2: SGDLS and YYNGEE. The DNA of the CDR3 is TGTGCCAGCAGCGTAGGGACATTAAAAGCCATGAACACTGAAGCTTTCTTT. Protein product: CASSVGTLKAMNTEAFF.

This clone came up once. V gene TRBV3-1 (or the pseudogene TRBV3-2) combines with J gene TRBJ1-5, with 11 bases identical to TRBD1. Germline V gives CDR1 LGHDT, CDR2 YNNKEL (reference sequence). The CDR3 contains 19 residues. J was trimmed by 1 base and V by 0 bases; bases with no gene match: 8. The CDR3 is CASSQERDRGGWSNQPQHF. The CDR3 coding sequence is TGTGCCAGCAGCCAAGAGCGGGACAGGGGGGGCTGGAGCAATCAGCCCCAGCATTTT.

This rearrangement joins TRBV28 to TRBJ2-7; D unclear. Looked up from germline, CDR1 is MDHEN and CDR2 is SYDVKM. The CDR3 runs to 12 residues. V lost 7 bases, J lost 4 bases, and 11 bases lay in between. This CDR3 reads CASTPTRYEQYF. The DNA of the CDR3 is TGTGCCAGCACTCCTACCCGTTACGAGCAGTACTTC.

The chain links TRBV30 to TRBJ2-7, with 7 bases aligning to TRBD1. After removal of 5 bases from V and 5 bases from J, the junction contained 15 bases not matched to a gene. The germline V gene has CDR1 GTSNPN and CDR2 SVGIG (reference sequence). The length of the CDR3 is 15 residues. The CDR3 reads CAWGKRQGPLDEQYF. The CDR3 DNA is TGTGCCTGGGGGAAAAGACAGGGCCCTCTGGACGAGCAGTACTTC. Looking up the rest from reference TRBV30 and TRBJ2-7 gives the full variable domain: SQTIHQWPATLVQPVGSPLSLECTVEGTSNPNLYWYRQAAGRGLQLLFYSVGIGQISSEVPQNLSASRPQDRQFILSSKKLLLSDSGFYLCAWGKRQGPLDEQYFGPGTRLTVT.

The CDR3 sequence: CASSLVAGALDNEQFF. The CDR3 nucleotides are TGTGCCAGCAGCCTCGTAGCGGGAGCCTTAGACAATGAGCAGTTCTTC. The chain links TRBV28 to TRBJ2-1; 9 bases align to TRBD2. The CDR3 contains 16 residues. V gave up 6 bases and J gave up 5 bases; unmatched junction bases: 11. CDR1 is MDHEN, CDR2 SYDVKM, per germline.

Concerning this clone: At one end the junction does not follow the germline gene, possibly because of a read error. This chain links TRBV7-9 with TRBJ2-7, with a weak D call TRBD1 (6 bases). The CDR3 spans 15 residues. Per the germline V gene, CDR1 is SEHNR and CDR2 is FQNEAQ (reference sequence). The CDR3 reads CASSLHYGTLRAWHF. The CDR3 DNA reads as TGTGCCAGCAGCTTACATTATGGGACACTGCGCGCTTGGCACTTC.

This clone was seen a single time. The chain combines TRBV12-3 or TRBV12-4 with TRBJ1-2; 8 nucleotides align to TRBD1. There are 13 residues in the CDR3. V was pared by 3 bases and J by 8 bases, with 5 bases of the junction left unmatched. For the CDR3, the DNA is TGTGCCAGCAGTTTGGACAGGGTGTGGGGCTACACCTTC. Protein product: CASSLDRVWGYTF.

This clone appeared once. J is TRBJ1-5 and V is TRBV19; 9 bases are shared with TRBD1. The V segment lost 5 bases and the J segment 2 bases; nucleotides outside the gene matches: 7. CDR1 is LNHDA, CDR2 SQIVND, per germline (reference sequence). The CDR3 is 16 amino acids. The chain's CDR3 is CASSRGGQGGNQPQHF. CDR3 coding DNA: TGTGCCAGTAGTCGGGGGGGACAGGGTGGCAATCAGCCCCAGCATTTT.

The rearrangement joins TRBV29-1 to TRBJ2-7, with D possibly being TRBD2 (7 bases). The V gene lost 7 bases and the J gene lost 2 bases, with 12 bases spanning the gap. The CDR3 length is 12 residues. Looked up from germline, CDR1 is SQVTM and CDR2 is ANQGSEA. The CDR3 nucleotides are TGCAGCGGGGGGGGCAGCACCTACGAGCAGTACTTC. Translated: CSGGGSTYEQYF.

The CDR3 is CASSMGGGSNQPQHF. In DNA form, the CDR3 reads TGTGCCAGTAGTATGGGAGGGGGGAGCAATCAGCCCCAGCATTTT. The genes are TRBV19 and TRBJ1-5; D may be TRBD1 (6 bases). The CDR3 extends over 15 amino acids. V lost 3 bases to trimming and J lost 1 base, with 10 bases between them. Looked up from germline, CDR1 is LNHDA and CDR2 is SQIVND (reference sequence).

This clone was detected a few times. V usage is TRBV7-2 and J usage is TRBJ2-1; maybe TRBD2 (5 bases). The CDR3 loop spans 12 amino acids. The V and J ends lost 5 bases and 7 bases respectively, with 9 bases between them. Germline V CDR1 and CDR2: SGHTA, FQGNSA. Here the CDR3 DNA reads TGTGCCAGCAGCCCTAGGGAGAATGAGCAGTTCTTC. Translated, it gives CASSPRENEQFF.

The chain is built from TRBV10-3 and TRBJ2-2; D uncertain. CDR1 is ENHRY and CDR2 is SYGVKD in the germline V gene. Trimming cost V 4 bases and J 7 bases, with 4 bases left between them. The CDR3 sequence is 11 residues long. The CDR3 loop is CAISVIGELFF. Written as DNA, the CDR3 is TGTGCCATCAGTGTAATCGGGGAGCTGTTTTTT.